A selection of T cell receptor beta chains follows, all from one sample in a study of blood T cell repertoires in COVID-19. Generated by immunoSEQ multiplex PCR, the TCRdb table keeps only in-frame clones and is missing some. The sample carries 400,000 to 550,000 clones, around 88% recorded once. Sequenced sample: peripheral blood. Source of these receptors: a woman aged 25 to 45 with acute or convalescent COVID-19. Each CDR3 is given without its conserved first and last residue. Clone size is shown for a subset of rows, as once, few, many or a class of expanded clone.

V: TRBV27; size: .; CDR3: ASSLSGGQGAHTEQY
V: TRBV9; size: .; CDR3: ASSVGAGGRGTEAF
V: TRBV5-1; size: .; CDR3: ASSFGGTGFYEQY
V: TRBV5-4; size: .; CDR3: ASSSQTGLGTEAF
V: TRBV12-3/TRBV12-4; size: .; CDR3: ASSISGNYGYT
V: TRBV13; size: .; CDR3: ASSLTAGGVDEQF
V: TRBV27; size: once; CDR3: ASSLRGKEQY
V: TRBV29-1; size: few; CDR3: SAATGFNNSPLH
V: TRBV3-1/TRBV3-2; size: .; CDR3: ASSQGLAGARDTQY
V: TRBV10-3; size: once; CDR3: AISELETSSNEQF
V: TRBV5-3; size: .; CDR3: ARSPASLILAGVTDTQY
V: TRBV7-6; size: .; CDR3: ASSLVLAGGRGTQY
V: TRBV5-6; size: .; CDR3: ASSSGHPTNEQF
V: TRBV2; size: .; CDR3: ASSGIGGNQPQH
V: TRBV4-1; size: few; CDR3: ASSQDLTGLHGYT
V: TRBV5-1; size: .; CDR3: ASSLERGEQETQY
V: TRBV2; size: once; CDR3: ASAGQKIRSQY
V: TRBV5-6; size: once; CDR3: ASSLRDWREQY
V: TRBV28; size: .; CDR3: ASSPRGTNYGYT
V: TRBV7-9; size: .; CDR3: ASSPGTADNEKLF
V: TRBV6-4; size: .; CDR3: ASMYRLAGAPDTQY
V: TRBV5-6; size: .; CDR3: ASSLGLFSGANVLT
V: TRBV3-1/TRBV3-2; size: .; CDR3: ASTPGTGGTGELF
V: TRBV5-6; size: .; CDR3: ASSLARGFNEQY
V: TRBV27; size: .; CDR3: ASSPRVYNEQF
V: TRBV7-6; size: .; CDR3: ASSRGLAGGSNEQF
V: TRBV11-3; size: once; CDR3: ASSGAQETQY
V: TRBV7-3; size: .; CDR3: ASSFAGQAYNEQF
V: TRBV4-1; size: .; CDR3: ASSHTGTAEGWGQPQH
V: TRBV27; size: .; CDR3: ASSLLTGVREKLF
V: TRBV19; size: once; CDR3: ASRPDRLSLNTEAF
V: TRBV28; size: .; CDR3: ASSLSRDRGNEQF
V: TRBV28; size: .; CDR3: ASRQGPGGPPDTQY
V: TRBV29-1; size: .; CDR3: SVAGGAYNEQF
V: TRBV12-3/TRBV12-4; size: .; CDR3: ASGETGVYGYT
V: TRBV9; size: .; CDR3: ASSVVPSNSPLH
V: TRBV20-1; size: .; CDR3: SAIDSYTEAF
V: TRBV5-1; size: .; CDR3: ASRLTADRNYGYT
V: TRBV13; size: .; CDR3: ASSPGTSGGAAHEQY
V: TRBV27; size: .; CDR3: ASSFLGQGAWETQY
V: TRBV30; size: .; CDR3: AWSGAVATGARDEQY
V: TRBV4-2; size: .; CDR3: ASSRTNQETQY
V: TRBV2; size: .; CDR3: ASSEAGRGLGEQY